Below are 25 T cell receptor beta chains sequenced from a single sample in a study of CD8+CD57+ T cells in acquired aplastic anemia. It was patients with CD8+CD57+ cell expansion by flow cytometry who were chosen for sequencing. The use of genomic DNA as template underpinned the TCR beta VDJ and CDR3 profiling. TCRdb reprocessed the reads with MiXCR, giving one entry per CDR3 protein. The data show a few hundred thousand distinct CDR3 sequences, about a third seen once. Sequenced material: sorted CD4+, CD8+, or CD8+CD57+ T cells (not recorded which) from PBMCs. The receptors stem from a human donor with aplastic anemia.

This sequence joins TRBV10-2 and TRBJ1-1, with D perhaps matching TRBD1 (5 bases). CDR3 length equals 12 residues. Deletions cut 2 bases from V and 7 bases from J, with 8 bases between. The germline CDR1 and CDR2 sequences are WSHSY and SAAADI. CDR3 coding DNA: TGCGCCAGCAGTGAGAGGGGCATTGAAGCTTTCTTT. This translates into CASSERGIEAFF.

The CDR3 DNA follows: TGTGCCAGCAGCCGACGGGGCAAAGGCTATGGCTACACCTTC. Residues: CASSRRGKGYGYTF. V usage is TRBV7-2 and J usage is TRBJ1-2; maybe TRBD1 (5 bases). The CDR3 totals 14 residues. Trimming removed 5 bases from V and 4 bases from J, with 14 bases in between. Germline CDR1 is SGHTA and CDR2 is FQGNSA.

The chain recombines TRBV7-9 with TRBJ2-7; 7 positions agree with TRBD1. The CDR3 spans 12 residues. The V segment lost 3 bases and the J segment 5 bases; nucleotides outside the gene matches: 1. Germline loops: CDR1 SEHNR, CDR2 FQNEAQ (reference sequence). For the CDR3, the DNA is TGTGCCAGCAGCTTTACAGGGGACGAGCAGTACTTC. Amino acid sequence: CASSFTGDEQYF.

This chain uses TRBV11-1 with TRBJ2-3, with 7 bases fitting TRBD1. The CDR3 extends over 15 amino acids. The germline V gene encodes CDR1 SGHAT and CDR2 FQDESV (reference sequence). V shed 1 base and J 2 bases; nucleotides not matched to a gene: 3. The CDR3 loop reads CASSLVTGLTDTQYF. DNA for the CDR3: TGTGCCAGCAGCTTAGTGACAGGGCTCACAGATACGCAGTATTTT.

Concerning this clonotype itself: At one boundary the junction diverges from the germline segment, which might be a read error. V is TRBV5-5 and J is TRBJ2-5; D gene ambiguous. The germline V gene has CDR1 SGHKS and CDR2 YYEKEE (reference sequence). CDR3 length: 13 amino acids. CDR3 in amino acids: CASSYYKRETQYF. The CDR3 nucleotides read TGCGCCAGCAGCTATTACAAGAGGGAGACCCAGTACTTC.

The chain carries TRBV12-3 or TRBV12-4 and TRBJ2-7, with D possibly being TRBD2 (6 bases). The CDR3 has 14 amino acids. V lost 3 bases and J lost 6, with 15 bases in between. The CDR3 sequence: CASSFLAEVSEQYF. CDR3 coding DNA: TGTGCCAGCAGTTTCTTAGCGGAAGTTTCCGAGCAGTACTTC.

This rearrangement joins TRBV2 to TRBJ2-1; 7 bases are shared with TRBD1. Germline CDR1 and CDR2: SNHLY and FYNNEI. Unmatched junction bases numbered 8, after V lost 6 bases and J lost 9 bases. The CDR3 extends over 13 amino acids. The CDR3 coding sequence is TGTGCCAGCAGCGAGGGCCGGGACAGTGAGCAGTTCTTC. Amino acid sequence: CASSEGRDSEQFF.

The sample holds a few counts of this clonotype. The rearrangement links TRBV5-4 to TRBJ2-7; 13 nucleotides agree with TRBD2. The CDR3 totals 16 residues. Losses at the gene ends were 3 bases for V and 5 bases for J; bases not matched to a gene: 8. Germline values: CDR1 SGHNT, CDR2 YYREEE (reference sequence). CDR3 protein: CASSSPLAGGLHEQYF. The CDR3 nucleotides are TGTGCCAGCAGCTCGCCACTAGCGGGAGGGCTCCACGAGCAGTACTTC.

The table lists this clonotype with many counts. The rearrangement links TRBV2 to TRBJ1-1; no clear D gene. The V end was cut by 4 bases, the J end by 5 bases, with 5 bases between. Per the germline V gene, CDR1 is SNHLY and CDR2 is FYNNEI. The CDR3 contains 11 residues. The DNA of the CDR3 is TGTGCCAGCAGTGGGAGGACTGAAGCTTTCTTT. Protein sequence: CASSGRTEAFF.

This sequence joins TRBV4-3 and TRBJ2-7; 7 positions match TRBD2. CDR3 length: 14 residues. Trimming at V came to 2 bases and at J to 6 bases, leaving 7 bases not matched to a gene. Germline-derived CDR1 and CDR2 are LGHNA and YSLEER. Here the CDR3 reads CASSQLAGDSEQYF. CDR3 DNA sequence: TGCGCCAGCAGCCAACTGGCGGGGGATAGCGAGCAGTACTTC.

This clonotype came up many times. V gene TRBV7-9 combines with J gene TRBJ1-2; weak D call: TRBD1 (5 bases). Germline V gives CDR1 SEHNR, CDR2 FQNEAQ (reference sequence). The CDR3 is made up of 14 amino acids. The V end lost 1 base, the J end lost 6 bases, and 12 bases lay between the germline ends. This chain's CDR3 is CASSLEGLWDGYTF. In DNA, the CDR3 is TGTGCCAGCAGCTTAGAGGGGCTCTGGGATGGCTACACCTTC.

The V gene is TRBV7-9, the J gene TRBJ1-4; D unresolved. Germline assignment: CDR1 SEHNR and CDR2 FQNEAQ (reference sequence). Trimming took 0 bases from V and 6 from J, leaving 8 bases between them. This CDR3 region has 14 residues. The CDR3 here is CASSLAGRDEKLFF. The CDR3 DNA reads as TGTGCCAGCAGCTTAGCGGGAAGGGATGAAAAACTGTTTTTT.

Written as DNA, the CDR3 is TGTGCCATCAGTTTAACAGAATACAATGAGCAGTTCTTC. Translated: CAISLTEYNEQFF. This chain joins TRBV10-3 and TRBJ2-1; no clear D gene. The germline V and J ends were trimmed by 5 bases and 4 bases, with 9 bases remaining between them. Germline V gives CDR1 ENHRY, CDR2 SYGVKD. The CDR3 sequence is 13 residues long.

J is TRBJ1-1 and V is TRBV11-1; a possible D gene is TRBD1 (5 bases). CDR1 is SGHAT, CDR2 FQDESV, per germline (reference sequence). V lost 5 bases and J lost 3, with 22 bases in between. The CDR3 has 17 amino acids. The CDR3, as DNA: TGTGCCAGCAGCATAGGGTCCGCAGGGACCTTTCACACTGAAGCTTTCTTT. The encoded protein is CASSIGSAGTFHTEAFF.

The chain carries TRBV25-1 and TRBJ1-1; 8 bases are a match to TRBD1. The germline V gene encodes CDR1 MGHDK and CDR2 SYGVNS. The CDR3 runs to 17 residues. The V gene end was trimmed by 7 bases and the J gene end by 3 bases; junction bases not matched to a gene: 16. This CDR3 is CASTDSARGQVHTEAFF. The CDR3 DNA sequence: TGTGCCAGCACCGACAGCGCGAGGGGACAGGTGCACACTGAAGCTTTCTTT.

The J gene is TRBJ2-1, the V gene TRBV10-1; TRBD2 matches 8 bases. Gene TRBJ2-7 matches the end of the DNA better, so the J call may be wrong. Germline CDR1 is WNHNN and CDR2 is SYGVQD (reference sequence). This CDR3 has 17 residues. Here the CDR3 reads CASSEDLSGKNYNEQYF. The CDR3 region has the DNA TGCGCCAGCAGTGAGGACCTTAGCGGGAAGAATTACAATGAGCAGTACTTC.

This clonotype was counted many times. The genes are TRBV10-2 and TRBJ1-6; 9 bases agree with TRBD1. The germline V gene has CDR1 WSHSY and CDR2 SAAADI. The ends lost 7 bases at V and 10 bases at J; junction bases unmatched: 11. The CDR3 spans 15 residues. CDR3 in amino acids: CASTAIGTGYSPLHF. In DNA form, the CDR3 reads TGCGCCAGCACCGCGATTGGGACAGGGTACTCACCCCTCCACTTT.

Notes on this clonotype: A much larger clone lies a single base off, so this may be a read error. The chain uses TRBV7-6 and TRBJ2-3; 10 positions agree with TRBD1. This CDR3 spans 14 amino acids. The germline V gene encodes CDR1 SGHVS and CDR2 FNYEAQ. For the CDR3, the DNA is TGTGCCAGCAGCTTGGGACAGGGGCGACATACGCAGTGTTTT. As protein: CASSLGQGRHTQCF.

The chain couples TRBV19 to TRBJ1-6; D remains unclear. V gave up 7 bases and J gave up 8 bases, with 12 bases separating them. The CDR3 sequence is 13 residues long. Germline V CDR1 and CDR2: LNHDA, SQIVND (reference sequence). CDR3 bases: TGTGCCAGTAAGGTAGGCAGACATTCACCCCTCCACTTT. Its translation is CASKVGRHSPLHF.

Of note for this clonotype: Being one base from a much bigger clone, this may be a read error. The rearrangement joins TRBV10-3 to TRBJ1-1; 12 bases align to TRBD1. Germline CDR1 is ENHRY and CDR2 is SYGVKD. J was trimmed by 4 bases and V by 1 base; bases with no gene match: 10. The CDR3 extends over 18 amino acids. The DNA of the CDR3 is TGTGCCATCAGTGAGTGGGACAGGGGGCAGTGGGGGCCCACTGAAGCTTTCTTT. It encodes CAISEWDRGQWGPTEAFF.

This clonotype was detected ten times or more. The chain recombines TRBV27 with TRBJ1-1; D is possibly TRBD1 (5 bases). CDR1 is MNHEY, CDR2 SMNVEV, per germline (reference sequence). V lost 5 bases and J lost 5, with 18 bases in between. The CDR3 is made up of 15 amino acids. Here the CDR3 reads CASSPMLPGKTEAFF. In nucleotides, the CDR3 is TGTGCCAGCAGTCCTATGCTCCCAGGGAAGACTGAAGCTTTCTTT.

As concerns this clonotype: A much larger clonotype is one base distant, so this may be a read error. This sequence joins TRBV29-1 and TRBJ2-1; D ambiguous. CDR3 length: 14 amino acids. Trimming removed 3 bases at V and 6 bases at J, with 15 bases between. Germline CDR1 reads SQVTM; CDR2 reads ANQGSEA. CDR3: CSVDGRQRFNEQFF. In DNA, the CDR3 is TGCAGCGTTGACGGCAGACAACGTTTCAATGAGCAGTTCTTC.

This chain joins TRBV10-3 and TRBJ1-1, with D hard to call. Germline lookup yields CDR1 ENHRY and CDR2 SYGVKD. The CDR3 length is 11 residues. The germline V and J ends were trimmed by 2 bases and 13 bases, with 11 bases remaining between them. The CDR3 region is CAISEGRIGFF. CDR3 nucleotide sequence: TGTGCCATCAGTGAGGGGAGGATTGGTTTCTTT.

This clonotype has at least ten counts. J is TRBJ2-6 and V is TRBV7-3; D may be TRBD1 (6 bases). The germline V and J ends were trimmed by 6 bases and 0 bases, with 18 bases remaining between them. The CDR3 contains 18 residues. CDR1 SGHTA and CDR2 FQGTGA come from the germline V gene. Here the CDR3 DNA reads TGTGCCAGCAGAAAAACGGACAGTGACGACTCTGGGGCCAACGTCCTGACTTTC. Its protein product is CASRKTDSDDSGANVLTF. Full variable domain (outside the CDR3, taken from reference TRBV7-3 and TRBJ2-6): GAGVSQTPSNKVTEKGKYVELRCDPISGHTALYWYRQSLGQGPEFLIYFQGTGAADDSGLPNDRFFAVRPEGSVSTLKIQRTERGDSAVYLCASRKTDSDDSGANVLTFGAGSRLTVL.

This clonotype occurred a few times. This chain uses TRBV25-1 with TRBJ1-3; D is uncertain. CDR1 and CDR2 (germline): MGHDK, SYGVNS. V was shortened by 5 bases and J by 2 bases, with 13 bases between the two germline ends. This CDR3 is 15 amino acids long. The CDR3 loop is CASSLRRSPGNTIYF. As DNA, the CDR3 is TGTGCCAGCAGTTTAAGGCGGTCCCCTGGAAACACCATATATTTT. Using reference TRBV25-1 and TRBJ1-3 for the parts outside the CDR3, the full variable domain is EADIYQTPRYLVIGTGKKITLECSQTMGHDKMYWYQQDPGMELHLIHYSYGVNSTEKGDLSSESTVSRIRTEHFPLTLESARPSHTSQYLCASSLRRSPGNTIYFGEGSWLTVV.